This is a list of T cell receptor beta chains from one sample in a study of immune characterization of retroperitoneal liposarcoma. TCRdb re-called the PCR reads with MiXCR, one entry per CDR3 protein. Of about 11,000 distinct CDR3 sequences in the sample, 45% to 55% were seen once. The sample was tumor tissue. These receptors were collected from a female donor with retroperitoneal liposarcoma. Both conserved end residues are trimmed from each CDR3. Each record gives: V gene, J gene, D gene, CDR3 protein. A D gene is named only where the DNA matches it firmly.

v_call: TRBV6-1
j_call: TRBJ2-4
d_call: NA
cdr3_aa: ASSELEGGPQNIQY

v_call: TRBV6-1
j_call: NA
d_call: NA
cdr3_aa: ASQRPPYEQY

v_call: TRBV7-2
j_call: TRBJ2-3
d_call: NA
cdr3_aa: ASSLFSDTQY

v_call: TRBV7-6
j_call: TRBJ2-1
d_call: NA
cdr3_aa: ASSLGAGANEQF

v_call: TRBV6-1
j_call: TRBJ1-6
d_call: NA
cdr3_aa: ASNSGPYNSPLH

v_call: TRBV6-1
j_call: TRBJ2-5
d_call: NA
cdr3_aa: ASSTTGETQY

v_call: TRBV6-1
j_call: TRBJ2-1
d_call: TRBD1
cdr3_aa: ASRPGQGSGNEQF

v_call: TRBV7-2
j_call: TRBJ1-2
d_call: NA
cdr3_aa: ASSLVRDVSYT

v_call: TRBV27
j_call: NA
d_call: NA
cdr3_aa: ASSIQGVETQY

v_call: TRBV6-1
j_call: TRBJ2-1
d_call: TRBD1
cdr3_aa: ASSLGTVYNEQF

v_call: TRBV11-2
j_call: TRBJ2-1
d_call: TRBD2
cdr3_aa: ASSNSGTEF

v_call: TRBV11-2
j_call: TRBJ2-1
d_call: TRBD2
cdr3_aa: ASSLEAGVKEQF

v_call: TRBV6-1
j_call: NA
d_call: NA
cdr3_aa: ASTNAGMQY

v_call: TRBV27
j_call: TRBJ2-5
d_call: NA
cdr3_aa: ASKDPLGETQY

v_call: TRBV27
j_call: TRBJ1-1
d_call: NA
cdr3_aa: ASSDLRVNTEAF

v_call: TRBV6-5
j_call: TRBJ2-5
d_call: TRBD1
cdr3_aa: ASSYGTGIQETQY

v_call: TRBV27
j_call: TRBJ2-7
d_call: TRBD2
cdr3_aa: ASSFTSASYEQY

v_call: TRBV6-1
j_call: TRBJ2-1
d_call: NA
cdr3_aa: ATTGFAQEQF

v_call: TRBV6-1
j_call: TRBJ1-1
d_call: NA
cdr3_aa: ASVQSLGTEAF

v_call: TRBV7-6
j_call: TRBJ2-4
d_call: NA
cdr3_aa: ASTFTGSDNEQY